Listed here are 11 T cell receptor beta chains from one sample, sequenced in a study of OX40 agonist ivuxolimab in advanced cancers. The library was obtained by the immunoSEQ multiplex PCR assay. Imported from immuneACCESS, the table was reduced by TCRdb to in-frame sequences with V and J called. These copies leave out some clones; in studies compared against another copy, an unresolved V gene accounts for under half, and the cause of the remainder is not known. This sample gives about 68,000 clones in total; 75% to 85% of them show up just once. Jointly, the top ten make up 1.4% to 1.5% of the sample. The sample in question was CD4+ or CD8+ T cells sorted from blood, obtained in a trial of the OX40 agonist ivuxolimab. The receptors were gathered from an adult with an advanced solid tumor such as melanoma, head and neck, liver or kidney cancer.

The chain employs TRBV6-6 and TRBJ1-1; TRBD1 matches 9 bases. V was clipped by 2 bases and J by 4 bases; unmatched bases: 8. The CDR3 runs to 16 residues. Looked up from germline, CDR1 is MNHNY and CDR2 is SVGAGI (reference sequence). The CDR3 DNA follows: TGTGCCAGCAGTTACGGGGGGGGGACAGGGCGCACTGAAGCTTTCTTT. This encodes CASSYGGGTGRTEAFF.

DNA for the CDR3: TGTGCCAGCAGGGACAGGGGGAATCAGCCCCAGCATTTT. Its protein is CASRDRGNQPQHF. The chain is built from TRBV6-5 and TRBJ1-5; 10 bases agree with TRBD1. Germline CDR1 and CDR2: MNHEY and SVGAGI. The CDR3 runs to 13 residues. The V gene end was trimmed by 6 bases and the J gene end by 4 bases; junction bases not matched to a gene: 0.

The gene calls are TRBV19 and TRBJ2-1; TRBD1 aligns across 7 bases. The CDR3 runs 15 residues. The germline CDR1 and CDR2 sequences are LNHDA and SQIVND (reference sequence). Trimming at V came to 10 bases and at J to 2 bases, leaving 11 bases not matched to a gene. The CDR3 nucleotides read TGTGCCACCAACAGACAGGGATTCGCCTACAATGAGCAGTTCTTC. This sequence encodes CATNRQGFAYNEQFF.

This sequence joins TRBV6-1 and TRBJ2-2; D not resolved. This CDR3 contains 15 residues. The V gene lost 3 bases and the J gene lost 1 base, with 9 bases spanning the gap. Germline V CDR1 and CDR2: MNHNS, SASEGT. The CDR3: CASSEIKRNTGELFF. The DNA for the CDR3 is TGTGCCAGCAGTGAGATTAAGAGGAACACCGGGGAGCTGTTTTTT.

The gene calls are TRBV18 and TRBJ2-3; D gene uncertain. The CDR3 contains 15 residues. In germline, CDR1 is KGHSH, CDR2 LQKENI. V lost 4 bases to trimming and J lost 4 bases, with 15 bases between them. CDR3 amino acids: CASSLGPSHPDTQYF. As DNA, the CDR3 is TGTGCCAGCTCACTTGGGCCCTCACACCCAGATACGCAGTATTTT.

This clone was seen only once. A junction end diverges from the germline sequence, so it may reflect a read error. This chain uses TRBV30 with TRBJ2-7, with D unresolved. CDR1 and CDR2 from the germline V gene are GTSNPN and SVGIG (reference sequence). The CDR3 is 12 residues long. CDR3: CAWSEVPRVPSF. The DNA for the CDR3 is TGTGCCTGGAGTGAGGTACCCAGAGTTCCGAGCTTC.

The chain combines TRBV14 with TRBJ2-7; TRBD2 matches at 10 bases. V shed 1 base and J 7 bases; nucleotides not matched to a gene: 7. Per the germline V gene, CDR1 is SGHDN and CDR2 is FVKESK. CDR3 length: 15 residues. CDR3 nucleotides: TGTGCCAGCAGCCAAGGACTAGCGGGCGGGGGGGAGCAGTACTTC. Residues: CASSQGLAGGGEQYF.

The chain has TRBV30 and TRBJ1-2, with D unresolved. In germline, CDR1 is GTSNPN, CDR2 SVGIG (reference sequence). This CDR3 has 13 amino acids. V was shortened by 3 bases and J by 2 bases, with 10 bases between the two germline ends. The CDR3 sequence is CAWSSLRNYGYTF. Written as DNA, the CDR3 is TGTGCCTGGAGCTCACTTCGGAACTATGGCTACACCTTC.

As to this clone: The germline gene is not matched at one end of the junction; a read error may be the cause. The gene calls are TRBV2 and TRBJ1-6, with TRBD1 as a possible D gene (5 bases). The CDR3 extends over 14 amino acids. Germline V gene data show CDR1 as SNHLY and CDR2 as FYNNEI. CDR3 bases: TGTGCCAGCCGTGATATCGGGGGGGATTCACCCCTCCACTTT. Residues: CASRDIGGDSPLHF.

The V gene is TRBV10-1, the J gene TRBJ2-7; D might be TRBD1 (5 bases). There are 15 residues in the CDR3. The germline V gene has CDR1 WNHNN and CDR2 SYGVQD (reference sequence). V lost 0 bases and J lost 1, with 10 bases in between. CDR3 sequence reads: CASSESGRTSYEQYF. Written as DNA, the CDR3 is TGCGCCAGCAGTGAGTCGGGAAGGACATCCTACGAGCAGTACTTC.

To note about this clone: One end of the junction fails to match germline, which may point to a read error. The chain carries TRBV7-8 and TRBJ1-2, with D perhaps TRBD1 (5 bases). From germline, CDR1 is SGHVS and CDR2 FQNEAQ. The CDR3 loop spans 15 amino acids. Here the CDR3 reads CASSLVRGSGYGYAF. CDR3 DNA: TGTGCCAGCAGCTTAGTGCGGGGGTCAGGCTATGGCTACGCCTTC. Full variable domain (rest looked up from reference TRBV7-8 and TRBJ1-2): GAGVSQSPRYKVAKRGQDVALRCDPISGHVSLFWYQQALGQGPEFLTYFQNEAQLDKSGLPSDRFFAERPEGSVSTLKIQRTQQEDSAVYLCASSLVRGSGYGYAFGSGTRLTVV.